This T cell receptor (beta chain) originates from a study of human T cells and chemical hapten exposure. The CDR3 runs 13 residues. Trimming pared 3 bases from V and 3 bases from J, leaving 8 bases between. In germline, CDR1 is MDHEN, CDR2 SYDVKM. In TCRdb, the RACE reads were re-called with MiXCR into one record per CDR3 protein. The table has around 100,000 distinct CDR3 sequences, 11% seen once. Documented time point: patch test 1, 2 weeks after DPC sensitization. Described treatment: therapeutic diphenylcyclopropenone sensitization with weekly scalp DPC. The TCR comes from a woman in her forties with alopecia areata. Some clones in this sample may be carry-over from other donors' samples. The chain recombines TRBV28 with TRBJ2-5; D call uncertain. The sample here was whole blood, taken in connection with sensitization to the hapten diphenylcyclopropenone (DPC). This CDR3 is CASSLNRKETQYF. CDR3 bases: TGTGCCAGCAGTTTGAACAGAAAAGAGACCCAGTACTTC.